The 25 T cell receptor beta chains reported below all come from one sample, sequenced in a study of prognosis after radiotherapy for stage I lung cancer. Two rounds of multiplex PCR amplified TCR beta CDR3 from genomic DNA. Round-one PCR had primers specific to each TRBV and TRBJ gene. TCRdb passed the multiplex PCR reads through MiXCR, listing each CDR3 protein once. Of about 14,000 distinct CDR3 sequences in the sample, around a quarter were seen once. The source was PBMCs, collected before or after stereotactic body radiation therapy (not recorded which). The source is a donor of 50 years or more with non-small cell lung cancer.

This clonotype counts as medium-sized (0.01 to 0.1%). CDR3 sequence: CAWSGLAGNEQYF. The CDR3 bases are TGTGCCTGGTCCGGACTAGCGGGAAACGAGCAGTACTTC. The V and J genes are TRBV30 and TRBJ2-7; TRBD2 aligns across 12 bases. The junction had 4 bases not matched to a gene; V was cut back by 5 bases and J by 5 bases. Germline V gene lookup returns CDR1 GTSNPN and CDR2 SVGIG (reference sequence). The CDR3 is made up of 13 amino acids.

About this clonotype: One base away lies a much larger clone, so this may be a sequencing read error. The conserved phenylalanine or tryptophan is not found at the CDR3 terminus, so this likely reflects a read error. The V call is TRBV7-3, the J call TRBJ1-1, with a weak D call TRBD1 (5 bases). This CDR3 comprises 14 residues. V was trimmed by 8 bases and J by 4 bases, leaving 17 bases between them. CDR1 and CDR2 from the germline V gene are SGHTA and FQGTGA. The CDR3 DNA reads TGTGCCAGCCGGGAGGCAGGGTATGGCACTGAAGCTTTCATT. Amino acids: CASREAGYGTEAFI.

This clonotype occurred many times. The chain carries TRBV2 and TRBJ1-5; D is unclear. Germline CDR1 SNHLY, CDR2 FYNNEI. Deletions cut 5 bases from V and 9 bases from J, with 8 bases between. The CDR3 consists of 11 residues. Here the CDR3 reads CASSIEGPQHF. CDR3 in DNA: TGTGCCAGCAGTATAGAGGGGCCCCAGCATTTT.

This clonotype was counted many times. The gene calls are TRBV20-1 and TRBJ2-7; 16 positions match TRBD2. Germline V gene data show CDR1 as DFQATT and CDR2 as SNEGSKA (reference sequence). The CDR3 is 17 amino acids. Unmatched junction bases numbered 9, after V lost 2 bases and J lost 5 bases. In nucleotides, the CDR3 is TGCAGTGCTAGAAAGGGACTAGCGGGAGGGCCTCACGACGAGCAGTACTTC. Its protein is CSARKGLAGGPHDEQYF.

By proportion, this clonotype is medium-sized. The genes are TRBV20-1 and TRBJ2-1; 10 positions match TRBD2. The V segment lost 5 bases and the J segment 0 bases; nucleotides outside the gene matches: 7. This CDR3 is built from 16 residues. Germline assignment: CDR1 DFQATT and CDR2 SNEGSKA (reference sequence). Here the CDR3 reads CSAGREREGSYNEQFF. The CDR3 nucleotides read TGCAGTGCTGGAAGGGAGCGGGAGGGCTCCTACAATGAGCAGTTCTTC.

This clonotype was counted at least ten times. V usage is TRBV5-6 and J usage is TRBJ2-7; no clear D gene. CDR3 length: 14 residues. The V end lost 2 bases, the J end lost 3 bases, and 12 bases lay between the germline ends. The germline CDR1 and CDR2 sequences are SGHDT and YYEEEE. The CDR3 DNA follows: TGTGCCAGCAGCTTTGACGTGAGAAGCTACGAGCAGTACTTC. Its translation is CASSFDVRSYEQYF.

Judged by abundance, this clonotype is medium-sized. The genes are TRBV7-2 and TRBJ2-1, with D perhaps TRBD2 (5 bases). Germline assignment: CDR1 SGHTA and CDR2 FQGNSA. The V end was cut by 5 bases, the J end by 6 bases, with 17 bases between. This CDR3 has 15 amino acids. This chain's CDR3 is CASSPVPSPVNEQFF. CDR3 DNA: TGTGCCAGCAGCCCAGTCCCTAGCCCCGTCAATGAGCAGTTCTTC.

Sample share makes this clonotype medium-sized. The chain has TRBV20-1 and TRBJ2-7, with 7 bases lining up with TRBD2. CDR1 DFQATT and CDR2 SNEGSKA come from the germline V gene (reference sequence). Unmatched junction bases numbered 11, after V lost 3 bases and J lost 3 bases. CDR3 size: 15 residues. The CDR3 loop reads CSASRAGTTVYEQYF. CDR3 nucleotide sequence: TGCAGTGCTAGCAGAGCGGGAACTACGGTCTACGAGCAGTACTTC.

This clonotype was found many times. The J gene is TRBJ2-5, the V gene TRBV15, with 9 positions matching TRBD1. The CDR3 runs to 15 residues. Per germline, CDR1 LNHNV and CDR2 YYDKDF (reference sequence). V gave up 1 base and J gave up 5 bases; unmatched junction bases: 5. CDR3 in DNA: TGTGCCACCAGCAGAGTCAGAGACAGGGGGGAGACCCAGTACTTC. This gives the protein CATSRVRDRGETQYF.

This clonotype was found many times. The rearrangement joins TRBV3-1 to TRBJ2-3, with 7 bases matching TRBD1. The CDR3 length is 17 residues. Germline V gene data show CDR1 as LGHDT and CDR2 as YNNKEL (reference sequence). The V and J ends lost 4 bases and 4 bases, in that order; junction bases with no gene match: 14. The DNA of the CDR3 is TGTGCCAGCAGCCGCATACTGGGGGACAGCAGGCCAGATACGCAGTATTTT. This translates into CASSRILGDSRPDTQYF.

This clonotype was seen repeatedly, ten times or more. V is TRBV30 and J is TRBJ1-1, with D unclear. CDR1 and CDR2 from the germline V gene are GTSNPN and SVGIG (reference sequence). V lost 0 bases to trimming and J lost 2 bases, with 7 bases between them. This CDR3 has 13 residues. CDR3 sequence (DNA): TGTGCCTGGAGTGTAACAGCTAACACTGAAGCTTTCTTT. Translated, it gives CAWSVTANTEAFF.

This clonotype was counted ten times or more. The chain employs TRBV3-1 and TRBJ2-5, with D hard to call. This CDR3 is 12 amino acids long. Germline loops: CDR1 LGHDT, CDR2 YNNKEL (reference sequence). The V end lost 1 base, the J end lost 10 bases, and 10 bases lay between the germline ends. The CDR3 spells CASSQAARNQYF. The CDR3 DNA is TGTGCCAGCAGCCAAGCTGCGAGGAACCAGTACTTC.

This clonotype occurred many times. The chain has TRBV7-3 and TRBJ1-1; TRBD1 agrees at 7 bases. V gave up 5 bases and J gave up 0 bases; unmatched junction bases: 6. CDR3 length equals 15 residues. Germline V gives CDR1 SGHTA, CDR2 FQGTGA. CDR3 coding DNA: TGTGCCAGCAGCCCACGACAGGGTGTGAACACTGAAGCTTTCTTT. Translating it yields CASSPRQGVNTEAFF. Full variable domain (outside the CDR3, taken from reference TRBV7-3 and TRBJ1-1): GAGVSQTPSNKVTEKGKYVELRCDPISGHTALYWYRQSLGQGPEFLIYFQGTGAADDSGLPNDRFFAVRPEGSVSTLKIQRTERGDSAVYLCASSPRQGVNTEAFFGQGTRLTVV.

By sample share, this clonotype is medium-sized. The chain has TRBV7-9 and TRBJ1-6, with unresolved D. The CDR3 extends over 15 amino acids. Per the germline V gene, CDR1 is SEHNR and CDR2 is FQNEAQ (reference sequence). V shed 6 bases and J shed 6 bases, with 15 bases lying between them. This CDR3 is CASSHRAVINSPLHF. CDR3 DNA sequence: TGTGCCAGCAGTCACCGGGCCGTCATTAATTCACCCCTCCACTTT.

This clonotype has a count of ten or more. V and J are TRBV6-5 and TRBJ1-1; 7 positions agree with TRBD1. V lost 4 bases to trimming and J lost 1 base; unmatched junction nucleotides: 3. The CDR3 contains 14 residues. Per germline, CDR1 MNHEY and CDR2 SVGAGI. Here the CDR3 reads CASSWDRGNTEAFF. CDR3 DNA: TGTGCCAGCAGTTGGGACAGAGGGAACACTGAAGCTTTCTTT.

This chain connects TRBV9 to TRBJ2-1; D may correspond to TRBD1 or TRBD2 (5 bases each). Trimming took off 3 bases at V and 0 bases at J, with 13 bases between the two ends. The CDR3 loop spans 16 amino acids. CDR1 and CDR2 from the germline V gene are SGDLS and YYNGEE. The CDR3 loop reads CASSEGPAVSYNEQFF. CDR3 DNA sequence: TGTGCCAGCAGCGAGGGACCAGCGGTCTCCTACAATGAGCAGTTCTTC.

This clonotype was found many times. The V call is TRBV9, the J call TRBJ2-3; a possible D gene is TRBD2 (6 bases). This CDR3 contains 15 residues. Germline loops: CDR1 SGDLS, CDR2 YYNGEE. Trimming took 2 bases from V and 2 from J, leaving 12 bases between them. CDR3 sequence reads: CASSVQSGLTDTQYF. In DNA form, the CDR3 reads TGTGCCAGCAGCGTCCAGAGCGGGCTCACAGATACGCAGTATTTT.

This clonotype has only a few counts. A read error may be the cause here, since a much bigger clone is one base away. The chain carries TRBV5-5 and TRBJ1-5, with TRBD1 matching 9 bases. V was clipped by 7 bases and J by 6 bases; unmatched bases: 11. Germline V CDR1 and CDR2: SGHKS, YYEKEE (reference sequence). The CDR3 runs 15 residues. In DNA form, the CDR3 reads TGTGCCAGCGGCCAAGATGGACAGGGGTTTCAGCCCCAGCATTTT. Amino acid sequence: CASGQDGQGFQPQHF.

This chain uses TRBV3-1 with TRBJ1-2, with unresolved D. The germline CDR1 and CDR2 sequences are LGHDT and YNNKEL (reference sequence). V shed 0 bases and J shed 8 bases, with 10 bases lying between them. The CDR3 contains 13 residues. The CDR3 region has the DNA TGTGCCAGCAGCCAAGAATTCCAGAAGGGCTACACCTTC. Translated: CASSQEFQKGYTF.

This clonotype was recorded many times. This chain links TRBV5-1 with TRBJ1-4; D might be TRBD1 (5 bases). The CDR3 totals 14 residues. Germline loops: CDR1 SGHRS, CDR2 YFSETQ. Deletions cut 0 bases from V and 8 bases from J, with 11 bases between. The CDR3 sequence: CASSLGFRGEKLFF. DNA of the CDR3: TGCGCCAGCAGCTTGGGGTTTCGGGGGGAAAAACTGTTTTTT.

This clonotype has at least ten counts. V is TRBV15 and J is TRBJ2-1; TRBD2 matches 9 bases. The CDR3 spans 16 residues. The V segment lost 3 bases and the J segment 9 bases; nucleotides outside the gene matches: 12. Germline V gene data show CDR1 as LNHNV and CDR2 as YYDKDF (reference sequence). CDR3 protein: CATSSRGGRATGEQFF. CDR3 coding DNA: TGTGCCACCAGCAGCCGTGGCGGGAGGGCCACTGGTGAGCAGTTCTTC.

This clonotype was picked up many times. The chain links TRBV27 to TRBJ2-4, with TRBD1 as a possible D gene (5 bases). CDR1 is MNHEY, CDR2 SMNVEV, per germline (reference sequence). V lost 2 bases and J lost 0, with 14 bases in between. This CDR3 spans 17 amino acids. The CDR3 loop is CASSLNRSIIAKNIQYF. The CDR3 coding sequence is TGTGCCAGCAGTTTAAACAGGTCGATTATAGCCAAAAACATTCAGTACTTC.

This clonotype was recorded many times. DNA for the CDR3: TGTGCCAGCAGTTCCCGCTACGAGCAGTACTTC. This encodes CASSSRYEQYF. This chain uses TRBV6-5 with TRBJ2-7; D not certain. The V and J ends lost 4 bases and 3 bases respectively, with 4 bases between them. This CDR3 is 11 amino acids long. Germline V gene lookup returns CDR1 MNHEY and CDR2 SVGAGI.

The V gene is TRBV20-1, the J gene TRBJ2-3; 16 positions match TRBD2. CDR1 is DFQATT, CDR2 SNEGSKA, per germline (reference sequence). V lost 6 bases and J lost 9; bases outside the gene matches: 21. The CDR3 is 19 residues long. CDR3 sequence: CSASLDQTGLAGGSRTQYF. CDR3 sequence (DNA): TGCAGTGCCAGCCTAGACCAGACGGGACTAGCGGGAGGGTCGAGAACGCAGTATTTT.

This clonotype is medium-sized (0.01 to 0.1%). The chain recombines TRBV12-3 or TRBV12-4 with TRBJ2-7, with TRBD2 matching over 7 bases. J lost 1 base, V lost 7 bases, and 7 bases had no gene match. This CDR3 comprises 14 residues. CDR3 nucleotide sequence: TGTGCCAGCACCTCCGGGACTAAATCCTACGAGCAGTACTTC. This gives the protein CASTSGTKSYEQYF.